The 32 T cell receptor beta chains presented below share a single source sample, sequenced in a study of T-cell memory formation after mild COVID-19 (dated by TCRdb to the early 2020s). The library relied on 5' RACE. Sequencing instrument: Illumina NovaSeq 6000. TCRdb redid the processing of the public reads, applying fastp at Q25 and MiXCR, and retained in-frame beta chains. Identical CDR3 proteins give one entry, which carries the most common genes and DNA. The sample data list about 400,000 distinct CDR3 sequences, and approximately 16% of these were observed just once. The ten largest make up around a fifth of the sample. Sequenced input: PBMCs or a T cell subset sorted from them (not recorded which). Receptors originate from a man in his late teens or twenties who had mild COVID-19 (a few samples of this study predate the infection). The sample titles of this study are shuffled in the database, so cell type and time point are left out; the donor was told from shared clones.

This clonotype was observed a handful of times. The V call is TRBV4-2, the J call TRBJ1-2; 7 nucleotides match TRBD1. The ends lost 4 bases at V and 8 bases at J; junction bases unmatched: 13. The CDR3 length is 15 residues. CDR1 LGHNA and CDR2 YNFKEQ come from the germline V gene. The CDR3 DNA sequence: TGTGCCAGCAGCCCCTGGGACAGAAGAGGTCGGGGCTACACCTTC. Translated: CASSPWDRRGRGYTF.

This clonotype was seen a handful of times. The chain recombines TRBV10-3 with TRBJ1-3; D might be TRBD1 (6 bases). The V gene lost 11 bases and the J gene lost 7 bases, with 12 bases spanning the gap. CDR1 and CDR2 (germline): ENHRY, SYGVKD. The length of the CDR3 is 11 residues. CDR3 loop: CAVGGGNTIYF. The DNA for the CDR3 is TGTGCCGTCGGGGGCGGCAACACCATATATTTT.

This clonotype was counted a few times. The rearrangement joins TRBV5-1 to TRBJ1-1; 9 bases agree with TRBD1. Germline values: CDR1 SGHRS, CDR2 YFSETQ. The CDR3 is made up of 17 amino acids. The trim removed 3 bases at V and 6 bases at J, leaving 15 bases unmatched. CDR3 loop: CASSSLKTGQGYSEAFF. For the CDR3, the DNA is TGCGCCAGCAGCTCCCTCAAAACGGGACAGGGTTATTCTGAAGCTTTCTTT.

This clonotype has a handful of counts. This chain links TRBV15 with TRBJ2-2; D is undetermined. Trimming took off 4 bases at V and 6 bases at J, with 12 bases between the two ends. CDR1 and CDR2 from the germline V gene are LNHNV and YYDKDF (reference sequence). This CDR3 region has 14 residues. The CDR3: CATSTSAVSGELFF. The CDR3 DNA sequence: TGTGCCACCAGCACCAGCGCGGTATCCGGGGAGCTGTTTTTT.

This clonotype was counted only a few times. The J gene is TRBJ2-3, the V gene TRBV6-2 or TRBV6-3; D call uncertain. CDR1 MNHEY and CDR2 SVGEGT come from the germline V gene. Between the trimmed V and J ends, which lost 6 bases and 4 bases, there was a span of 14 bases. The CDR3 extends over 14 amino acids. DNA for the CDR3: TGTGCCAGCAGCCCCCTGGGGTTCCCAGATACGCAGTATTTT. Translation gives CASSPLGFPDTQYF.

This clonotype came up a few times. This sequence joins TRBV7-2 and TRBJ2-1, with 8 bases lining up with TRBD1. Germline CDR1 reads SGHTA; CDR2 reads FQGNSA. CDR3 length equals 14 residues. Trimming at V came to 5 bases and at J to 12 bases, leaving 12 bases not matched to a gene. The CDR3 reads CASSTRTGSGGQFF. In DNA form, the CDR3 reads TGTGCCAGCAGCACTAGGACAGGGTCGGGTGGGCAGTTCTTC.

In this sample, this clonotype turned up many times. CDR3 in amino acids: CASSSGQGRRGLYEQFF. The CDR3, as DNA: TGCGCCAGCAGCTCGGGACAGGGTCGGCGGGGGTTGTATGAGCAGTTCTTC. The chain carries TRBV5-1 and TRBJ2-1; TRBD1 matches at 9 bases. Germline lookup yields CDR1 SGHRS and CDR2 YFSETQ. V shed 3 bases, J shed 8 bases, and the junction held 15 bases outside the gene matches. This CDR3 comprises 17 residues.

The CDR3 DNA sequence: TGTGCCAGCAGCTTCGGGGGGCGATTTGATGGCTACACCTTC. It specifies CASSFGGRFDGYTF. The chain carries TRBV7-2 and TRBJ1-2; D is perhaps TRBD1 (6 bases). CDR3 length: 14 amino acids. The V and J ends lost 3 bases and 6 bases respectively, with 14 bases between them. Looked up from germline, CDR1 is SGHTA and CDR2 is FQGNSA. The whole variable domain, filled in from reference TRBV7-2 and TRBJ1-2, reads GAGVSQSPSNKVTEKGKDVELRCDPISGHTALYWYRQSLGQGLEFLIYFQGNSAPDKSGLPSDRFSAERTGGSVSTLTIQRTQQEDSAVYLCASSFGGRFDGYTFGSGTRLTVV.

The genes are TRBV4-3 and TRBJ2-7; D may be TRBD2 (6 bases). Trimming cost V 0 bases and J 7 bases, with 10 bases left between them. CDR1 is LGHNA, CDR2 YSLEER, per germline. The CDR3 has 13 residues. CDR3 residues: CASSQDYGGEQYF. Here the CDR3 DNA reads TGCGCCAGCAGCCAAGATTATGGAGGGGAGCAGTACTTC.

The chain recombines TRBV19 with TRBJ2-1; 8 nucleotides line up with TRBD1. CDR3 length equals 15 residues. From germline, CDR1 is LNHDA and CDR2 SQIVND (reference sequence). V lost 3 bases to trimming and J lost 3 bases; unmatched junction nucleotides: 4. In nucleotides, the CDR3 is TGTGCCAGTAGTATGGTAACAGGGGGCTACAATGAGCAGTTCTTC. Protein product: CASSMVTGGYNEQFF.

This clonotype has only a few counts. The chain carries TRBV29-1 and TRBJ1-2; D unresolved. This CDR3 has 10 residues. The V and J ends lost 4 bases and 6 bases respectively, with 6 bases between them. Looked up from germline, CDR1 is SQVTM and CDR2 is ANQGSEA. The CDR3 DNA is TGCAGCGTTGCGGCCAATGGCTACACCTTC. Translated, it gives CSVAANGYTF.

In this sample, this clonotype turned up many times. The chain uses TRBV7-9 and TRBJ2-2, with D hard to call. The CDR3 consists of 14 residues. Trimming removed 2 bases at V and 1 base at J, with 5 bases between. CDR1 and CDR2 (germline): SEHNR, FQNEAQ (reference sequence). CDR3 DNA sequence: TGTGCCAGCAGCTTAACCGAGAACACCGGGGAGCTGTTTTTT. Encoded protein: CASSLTENTGELFF. The full variable domain, completed using reference TRBV7-9 and TRBJ2-2, is DTGVSQNPRHKITKRGQNVTFRCDPISEHNRLYWYRQTLGQGPEFLTYFQNEAQLEKSRLLSDRFSAERPKGSFSTLEIQRTEQGDSAMYLCASSLTENTGELFFGEGSRLTVL.

There are many counts of this clonotype. The chain couples TRBV4-3 to TRBJ2-4; 9 positions match TRBD1. J lost 1 base, V lost 5 bases, and 9 bases had no gene match. The V gene's germline CDR1 is LGHNA and CDR2 YSLEER. The CDR3 extends over 17 amino acids. Here the CDR3 DNA reads TGCGCCAGCAGCTCTCGGGGACAGGGAAGTGCCAAAAACATTCAGTACTTC. Its translation is CASSSRGQGSAKNIQYF.

The chain uses TRBV5-1 and TRBJ2-4, with D possibly matching TRBD1 (6 bases). There are 15 residues in the CDR3. Trimming pared 0 bases from V and 6 bases from J, leaving 13 bases between. From germline, CDR1 is SGHRS and CDR2 YFSETQ. As DNA, the CDR3 is TGCGCCAGCAGCTTGGTGGGGGCGCCCGGAAACATTCAGTACTTC. This translates into CASSLVGAPGNIQYF.

A few counts support this clonotype. The chain combines TRBV7-2 with TRBJ2-7; 8 positions match TRBD1. Germline CDR1 is SGHTA and CDR2 is FQGNSA. The V gene end was trimmed by 5 bases and the J gene end by 4 bases; junction bases not matched to a gene: 10. The CDR3 runs to 15 residues. The CDR3 sequence: CASSLRTGGIYEQYV. The CDR3 nucleotides are TGTGCCAGCAGCCTTCGCACAGGGGGTATATACGAGCAGTACGTC.

The gene calls are TRBV21-1 and TRBJ2-7; TRBD2 is the table's D call, not checked against the DNA. TRBV21-1 is labeled a pseudogene. The CDR3 totals 19 residues. In DNA form, the CDR3 reads TGTGCCAGCAGCAAAGAACTCGGGGGACTCTGGAAGACAATATACGAGCAGTACTTC. Translated: CASSKELGGLWKTIYEQYF.

This clonotype was counted a few times. V is TRBV6-2 or TRBV6-3 and J is TRBJ2-5, with 11 bases fitting TRBD2. This CDR3 comprises 14 residues. Germline assignment: CDR1 MNHEY and CDR2 SVGEGT. The V and J ends lost 8 bases and 2 bases, in that order; junction bases with no gene match: 4. The CDR3 DNA follows: TGTGCCAGCGGTACTAGCGGGGGACAAGAGACCCAGTACTTC. Amino acid sequence: CASGTSGGQETQYF.

At least ten counts were recorded for this clonotype. V usage is TRBV6-2 or TRBV6-3 and J usage is TRBJ1-5, with a possible D match to TRBD1 (5 bases). This CDR3 comprises 16 residues. The germline V gene encodes CDR1 MNHEY and CDR2 SVGEGT. Trimming took 6 bases from V and 4 from J, leaving 19 bases between them. The CDR3, as DNA: TGTGCCAGCAGCCAAGCTTCGGCAGGGATGAATCAGCCCCAGCATTTT. Its protein product is CASSQASAGMNQPQHF.

The sample holds many counts of this clonotype. The gene calls are TRBV20-1 and TRBJ2-2, with 7 bases fitting TRBD1. V trimming: 6 bases; J trimming: 6 bases; junction bases outside the gene matches: 4. Germline V gene lookup returns CDR1 DFQATT and CDR2 SNEGSKA (reference sequence). The CDR3 spans 12 residues. CDR3 nucleotide sequence: TGCAGTGCAAGACAGGGTTCCGGGGAGCTGTTTTTT. It specifies CSARQGSGELFF.

This clonotype was counted between two and nine times. V and J are TRBV7-9 and TRBJ1-2; no reliable D call. Trimming removed 2 bases from V and 5 bases from J, with 9 bases in between. The germline CDR1 and CDR2 sequences are SEHNR and FQNEAQ (reference sequence). The CDR3 is 13 amino acids. CDR3 sequence (DNA): TGTGCCAGCAGCTTAATGGGCTCATATGGCTACACCTTC. Translation: CASSLMGSYGYTF.

The chain combines TRBV6-6 with TRBJ2-7, with a tentative D call TRBD2 (6 bases). Germline CDR1 and CDR2: MNHNY and SVGAGI (reference sequence). V gave up 2 bases and J gave up 0 bases, with 11 bases separating them. CDR3 length: 15 residues. In DNA form, the CDR3 reads TGTGCCAGCAGTTACACGGCGGGAATCTCCTACGAGCAGTACTTC. This sequence encodes CASSYTAGISYEQYF.

This clonotype was counted between two and nine times. The rearrangement joins TRBV6-2 or TRBV6-3 to TRBJ1-1; 9 bases line up with TRBD1. After removal of 5 bases from V and 5 bases from J, the junction contained 6 bases not matched to a gene. Germline CDR1 reads MNHEY; CDR2 reads SVGEGT. The length of the CDR3 is 14 residues. The DNA for the CDR3 is TGTGCCAGCAGTGCGACAGGGGGGCGGACTGAAGCTTTCTTT. Encoded protein: CASSATGGRTEAFF.

This clonotype was detected only a few times. V and J are TRBV14 and TRBJ1-5, with D unclear. Germline V lookup: CDR1 SGHDN, CDR2 FVKESK. The CDR3 runs 17 residues. V was trimmed by 1 base and J by 0 bases, leaving 13 bases between them. The CDR3 protein is CASSQVEGWDSNQPQHF. CDR3 DNA: TGTGCCAGCAGCCAAGTAGAAGGATGGGATAGCAATCAGCCCCAGCATTTT.

Only a few counts were recorded for this clonotype. V and J are TRBV4-3 and TRBJ1-2, with D maybe TRBD1 (5 bases). The germline V gene has CDR1 LGHNA and CDR2 YSLEER. The CDR3 spans 13 residues. V dropped 5 bases and J dropped 5 bases, with 12 bases sitting between them. Written as DNA, the CDR3 is TGCGCCAGCAGCTGGAGGGGAGAATATGGCTACACCTTC. Protein product: CASSWRGEYGYTF.

The table lists this clonotype with a few counts. The chain uses TRBV9 and TRBJ1-1; TRBD1 might be the D (5 bases). V lost 2 bases to trimming and J lost 2 bases, with 13 bases between them. Germline assignment: CDR1 SGDLS and CDR2 YYNGEE. This CDR3 region has 15 residues. CDR3 region: CASSVPPTGNTEAFF. For the CDR3, the DNA is TGTGCCAGCAGCGTTCCCCCAACAGGCAACACTGAAGCTTTCTTT.

This chain connects TRBV2 to TRBJ1-3; perhaps TRBD1 as D (5 bases). The germline CDR1 and CDR2 sequences are SNHLY and FYNNEI. Trimming took off 11 bases at V and 7 bases at J, with 24 bases between the two ends. The CDR3 has 15 residues. CDR3 coding DNA: TGTGCCCAGACCGGGACCCGAAACGGACTCAACACCATATATTTT. This gives the protein CAQTGTRNGLNTIYF.

The J gene is TRBJ2-2, the V gene TRBV20-1, with 9 nucleotides matching TRBD1. There are 16 residues in the CDR3. Germline values: CDR1 DFQATT, CDR2 SNEGSKA (reference sequence). Losses at the gene ends were 6 bases for V and 0 bases for J; bases not matched to a gene: 8. The CDR3 DNA follows: TGCAGTGCGAGGGGACAGGGAGGGACGAACACCGGGGAGCTGTTTTTT. Amino acid sequence: CSARGQGGTNTGELFF.

This rearrangement joins TRBV7-2 to TRBJ2-7, with TRBD1 as a possible D gene (5 bases). The CDR3 is 16 amino acids. Germline assignment: CDR1 SGHTA and CDR2 FQGNSA. Trimming left V 1 base short and J 3 bases short, with 16 bases between. The CDR3 DNA sequence: TGTGCCAGCAGCTTAGGTGCCAGGGCTCCCTTCTACGAGCAGTACTTC. Protein sequence: CASSLGARAPFYEQYF.

This clonotype was counted between two and nine times. The rearrangement uses TRBV18 and TRBJ2-2, with a weak D call TRBD1 (6 bases). CDR1 is KGHSH and CDR2 is LQKENI in the germline V gene. The ends were cut back, 3 bases at V and 1 base at J, with 15 bases in the middle. The CDR3 loop spans 17 amino acids. CDR3 loop: CASSPTPEGGNTGELFF. Written as DNA, the CDR3 is TGTGCCAGCTCACCCACACCGGAAGGGGGGAACACCGGGGAGCTGTTTTTT. The entire variable domain, with the rest obtained from reference TRBV18 and TRBJ2-2, is as follows: NAGVMQNPRHLVRRRGQEARLRCSPMKGHSHVYWYRQLPEEGLKFMVYLQKENIIDESGMPKERFSAEFPKEGPSILRIQQVVRGDSAAYFCASSPTPEGGNTGELFFGEGSRLTVL.

V usage is TRBV7-8 and J usage is TRBJ2-1; TRBD2 might be the D (6 bases). V gave up 6 bases and J gave up 5 bases, with 14 bases separating them. The CDR3 is 14 residues long. Germline CDR1 and CDR2: SGHVS and FQNEAQ. DNA for the CDR3: TGTGCCAGCAGGTCCGCGGGGCCCGACAATGAGCAGTTCTTC. Translated: CASRSAGPDNEQFF.

This clonotype occurred a few times. This chain uses TRBV6-5 with TRBJ2-5; D uncertain. Germline CDR1 reads MNHEY; CDR2 reads SVGAGI. The V gene lost 4 bases and the J gene lost 1 base, with 10 bases spanning the gap. The CDR3 contains 14 residues. CDR3 in amino acids: CASSSIQIQETQYF. The CDR3, as DNA: TGTGCCAGCAGTTCGATACAGATCCAAGAGACCCAGTACTTC.

This chain uses TRBV27 with TRBJ2-7; 8 positions match TRBD2. The CDR3 is made up of 13 amino acids. Germline CDR1 and CDR2: MNHEY and SMNVEV (reference sequence). Losses at the gene ends were 0 bases for V and 6 bases for J; bases not matched to a gene: 1. The CDR3 reads CASSLSAGGEQYF. The CDR3 nucleotides are TGTGCCAGCAGTTTATCGGCGGGAGGCGAGCAGTACTTC.